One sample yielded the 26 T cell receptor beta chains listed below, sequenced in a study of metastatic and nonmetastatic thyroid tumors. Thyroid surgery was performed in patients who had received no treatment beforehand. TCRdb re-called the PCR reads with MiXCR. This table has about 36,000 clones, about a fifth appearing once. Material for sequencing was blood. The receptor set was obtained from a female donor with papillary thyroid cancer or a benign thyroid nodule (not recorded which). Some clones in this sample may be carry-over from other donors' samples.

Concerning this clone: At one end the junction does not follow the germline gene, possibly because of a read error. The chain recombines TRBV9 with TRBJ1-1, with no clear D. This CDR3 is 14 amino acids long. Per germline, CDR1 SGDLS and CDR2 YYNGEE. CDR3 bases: TGTGCCAGCAGCGTAGATACGGCCAACGCTGAAGCTCTCTTT. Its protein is CASSVDTANAEALF. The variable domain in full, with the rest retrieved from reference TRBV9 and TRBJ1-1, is DSGVTQTPKHLITATGQRVTLRCSPRSGDLSVYWYQQSLDQGLQFLIQYYNGEERAKGNILERFSAQQFPDLHSELNLSSLELGDSALYFCASSVDTANAEALFGQGTRLTVV.

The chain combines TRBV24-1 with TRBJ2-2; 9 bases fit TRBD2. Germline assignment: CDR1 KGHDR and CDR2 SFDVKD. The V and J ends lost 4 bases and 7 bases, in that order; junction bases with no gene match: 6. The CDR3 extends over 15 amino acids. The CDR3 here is CATSEPGLAGGELFF. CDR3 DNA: TGTGCCACCAGTGAACCGGGACTAGCAGGCGGGGAGCTGTTTTTT.

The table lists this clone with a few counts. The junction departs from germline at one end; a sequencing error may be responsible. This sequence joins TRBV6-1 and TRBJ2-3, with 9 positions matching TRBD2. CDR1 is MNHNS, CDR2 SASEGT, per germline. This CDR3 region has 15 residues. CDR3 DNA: TGTGACAGCAGTGATTTGGCGGGAGGGCCAGATACGAAGTATTTT. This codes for CDSSDLAGGPDTKYF.

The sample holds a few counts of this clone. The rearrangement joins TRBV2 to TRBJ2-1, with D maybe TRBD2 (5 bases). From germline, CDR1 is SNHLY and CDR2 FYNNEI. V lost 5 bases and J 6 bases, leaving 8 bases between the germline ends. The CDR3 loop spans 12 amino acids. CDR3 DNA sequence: TGTGCCAGCAGTAGGGAGTGCAATGAGCAGTTCTTC. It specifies CASSRECNEQFF.

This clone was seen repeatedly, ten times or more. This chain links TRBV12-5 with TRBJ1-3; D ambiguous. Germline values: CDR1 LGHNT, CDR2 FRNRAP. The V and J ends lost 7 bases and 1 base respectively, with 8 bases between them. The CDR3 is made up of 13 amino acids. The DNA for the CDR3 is TGTGCTAGTGCCCCCAATTCTGGAAACACCATATATTTT. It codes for CASAPNSGNTIYF.

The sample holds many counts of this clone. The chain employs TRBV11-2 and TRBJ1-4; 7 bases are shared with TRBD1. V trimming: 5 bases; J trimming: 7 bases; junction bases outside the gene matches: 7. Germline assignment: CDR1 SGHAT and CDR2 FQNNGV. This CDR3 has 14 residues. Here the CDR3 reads CASSPGTVREKLFF. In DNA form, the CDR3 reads TGTGCCAGCAGCCCGGGGACAGTGCGTGAAAAACTGTTTTTT. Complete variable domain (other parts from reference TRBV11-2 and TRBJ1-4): EAGVAQSPRYKIIEKRQSVAFWCNPISGHATLYWYQQILGQGPKLLIQFQNNGVVDDSQLPKDRFSAERLKGVDSTLKIQPAKLEDSAVYLCASSPGTVREKLFFGSGTQLSVL.

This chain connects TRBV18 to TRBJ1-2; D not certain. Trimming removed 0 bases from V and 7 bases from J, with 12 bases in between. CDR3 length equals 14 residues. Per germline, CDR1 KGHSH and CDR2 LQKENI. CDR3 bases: TGTGCCAGCTCACCACCAGGGCGGGATCTTGGCTACACCTTC. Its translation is CASSPPGRDLGYTF.

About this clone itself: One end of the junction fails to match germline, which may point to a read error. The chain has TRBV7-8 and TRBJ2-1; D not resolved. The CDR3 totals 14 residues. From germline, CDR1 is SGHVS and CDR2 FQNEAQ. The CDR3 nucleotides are TGTGCCAGCATCCCCCAAGAGGTCTACAATGAGCAGCTCTTC. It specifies CASIPQEVYNEQLF.

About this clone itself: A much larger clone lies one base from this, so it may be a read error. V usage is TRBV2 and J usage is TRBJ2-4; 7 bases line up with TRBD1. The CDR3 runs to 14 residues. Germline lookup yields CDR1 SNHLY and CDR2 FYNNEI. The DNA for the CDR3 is TGTGCCAGCAGTGTTGAGGGGGCCAAAAACATTCAGCACTTC. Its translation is CASSVEGAKNIQHF. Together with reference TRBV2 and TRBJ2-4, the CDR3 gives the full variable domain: EPEVTQTPSHQVTQMGQEVILRCVPISNHLYFYWYRQILGQKVEFLVSFYNNEISEKSEIFDDQFSVERPDGSNFTLKIRSTKLEDSAMYFCASSVEGAKNIQHFGAGTRLSVL.

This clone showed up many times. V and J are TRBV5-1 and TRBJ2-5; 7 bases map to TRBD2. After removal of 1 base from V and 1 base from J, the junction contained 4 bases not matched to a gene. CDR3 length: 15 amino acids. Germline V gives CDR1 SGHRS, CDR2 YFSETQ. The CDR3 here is CASSLTGGSQETQYF. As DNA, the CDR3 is TGCGCCAGCAGCTTGACGGGGGGATCCCAAGAGACCCAGTACTTC.

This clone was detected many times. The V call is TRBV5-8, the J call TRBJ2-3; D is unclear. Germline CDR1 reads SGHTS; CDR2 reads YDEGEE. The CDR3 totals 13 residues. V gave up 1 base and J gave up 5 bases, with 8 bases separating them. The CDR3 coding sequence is TGTGCCAGCAGCTTGCTGGTTAGAGATACGCAGTATTTT. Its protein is CASSLLVRDTQYF.

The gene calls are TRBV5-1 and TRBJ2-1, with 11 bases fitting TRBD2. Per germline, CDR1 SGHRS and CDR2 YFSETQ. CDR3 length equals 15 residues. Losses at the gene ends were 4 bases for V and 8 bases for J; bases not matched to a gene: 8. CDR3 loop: CASSDTSGSVYEQFF. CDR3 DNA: TGCGCCAGCAGCGATACTAGCGGGAGTGTCTATGAGCAGTTCTTC.

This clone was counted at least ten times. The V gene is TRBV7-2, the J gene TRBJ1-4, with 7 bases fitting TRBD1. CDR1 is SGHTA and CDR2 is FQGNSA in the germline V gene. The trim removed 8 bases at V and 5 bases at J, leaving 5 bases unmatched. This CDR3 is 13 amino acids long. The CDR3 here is CASSGTENEKLFF. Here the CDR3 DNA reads TGTGCCAGCTCCGGGACAGAGAATGAAAAACTGTTTTTT.

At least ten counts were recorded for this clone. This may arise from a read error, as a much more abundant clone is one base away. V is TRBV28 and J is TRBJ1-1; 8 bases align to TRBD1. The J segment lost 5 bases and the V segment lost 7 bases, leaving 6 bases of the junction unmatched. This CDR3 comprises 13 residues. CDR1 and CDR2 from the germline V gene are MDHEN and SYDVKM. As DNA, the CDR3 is TGTGCCAGCATCCCCGGACAGGGAACTGAAGCTTTCTTT. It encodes CASIPGQGTEAFF.

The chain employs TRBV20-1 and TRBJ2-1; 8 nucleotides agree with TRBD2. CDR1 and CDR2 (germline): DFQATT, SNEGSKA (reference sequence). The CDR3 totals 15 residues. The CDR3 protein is CSYTLAGLGYNEQFF. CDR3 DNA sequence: TGCAGCTACACCTTAGCGGGATTAGGCTACAATGAGCAGTTCTTC.

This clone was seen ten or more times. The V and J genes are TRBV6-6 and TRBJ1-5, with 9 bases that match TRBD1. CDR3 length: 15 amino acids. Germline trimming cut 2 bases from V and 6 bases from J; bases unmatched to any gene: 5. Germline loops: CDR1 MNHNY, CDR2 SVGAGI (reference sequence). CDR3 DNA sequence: TGTGCCAGCAGTTACGTGGACAGGGGATCTCAGCCCCAGCATTTT. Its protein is CASSYVDRGSQPQHF.

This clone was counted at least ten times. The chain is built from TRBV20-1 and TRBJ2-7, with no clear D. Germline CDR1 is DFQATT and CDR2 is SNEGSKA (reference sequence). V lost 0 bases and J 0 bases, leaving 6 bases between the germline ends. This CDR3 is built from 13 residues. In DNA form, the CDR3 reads TGCAGTGCTAGAGAGGTCCTCTCCTACGAGCAGTACTTC. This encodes CSAREVLSYEQYF.

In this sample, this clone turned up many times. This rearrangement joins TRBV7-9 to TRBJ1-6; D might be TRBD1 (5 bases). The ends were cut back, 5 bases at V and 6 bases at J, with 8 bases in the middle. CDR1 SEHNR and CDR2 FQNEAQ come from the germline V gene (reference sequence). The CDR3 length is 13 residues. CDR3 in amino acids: CASSLGVNSPLHF. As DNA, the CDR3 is TGTGCCAGCAGCCTAGGGGTTAATTCACCCCTCCACTTT.

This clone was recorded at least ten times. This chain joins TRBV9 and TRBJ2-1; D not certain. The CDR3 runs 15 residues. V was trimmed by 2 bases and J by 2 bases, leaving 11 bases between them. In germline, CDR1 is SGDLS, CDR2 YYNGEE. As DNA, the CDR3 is TGTGCCAGCAGCGTCGGCTCGCCGACCTACAATGAGCAGTTCTTC. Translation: CASSVGSPTYNEQFF.

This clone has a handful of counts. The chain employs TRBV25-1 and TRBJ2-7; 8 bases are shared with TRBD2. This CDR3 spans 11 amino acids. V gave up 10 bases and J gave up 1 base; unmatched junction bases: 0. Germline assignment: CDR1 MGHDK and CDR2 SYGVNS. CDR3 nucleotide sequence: TGTGCCACGGGAGGGTCCTACGAGCAGTACTTC. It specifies CATGGSYEQYF.

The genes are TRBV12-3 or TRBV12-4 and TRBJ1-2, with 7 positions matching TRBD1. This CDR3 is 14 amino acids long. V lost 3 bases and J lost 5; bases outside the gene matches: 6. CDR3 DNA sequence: TGTGCCAGCAGTTTTTCCGGGACAGTTTATGGCTACACCTTC. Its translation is CASSFSGTVYGYTF.

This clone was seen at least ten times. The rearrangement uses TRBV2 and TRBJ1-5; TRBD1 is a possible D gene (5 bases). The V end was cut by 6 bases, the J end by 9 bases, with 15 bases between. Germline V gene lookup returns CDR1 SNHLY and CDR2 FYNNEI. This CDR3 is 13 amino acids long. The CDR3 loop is CASRGGWSGPQHF. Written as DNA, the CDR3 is TGTGCCAGCAGGGGGGGTTGGTCGGGGCCCCAGCATTTT. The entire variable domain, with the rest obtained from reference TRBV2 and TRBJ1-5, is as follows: EPEVTQTPSHQVTQMGQEVILRCVPISNHLYFYWYRQILGQKVEFLVSFYNNEISEKSEIFDDQFSVERPDGSNFTLKIRSTKLEDSAMYFCASRGGWSGPQHFGDGTRLSIL.

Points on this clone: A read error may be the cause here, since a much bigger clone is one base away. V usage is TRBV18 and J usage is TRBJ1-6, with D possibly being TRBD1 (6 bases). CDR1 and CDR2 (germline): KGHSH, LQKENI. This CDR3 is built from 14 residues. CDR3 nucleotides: TGTGCCAGCTCACTACAGGGAGGTAATTCACTCCTCCACTTT. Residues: CASSLQGGNSLLHF. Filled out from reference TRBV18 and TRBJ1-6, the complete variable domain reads NAGVMQNPRHLVRRRGQEARLRCSPMKGHSHVYWYRQLPEEGLKFMVYLQKENIIDESGMPKERFSAEFPKEGPSILRIQQVVRGDSAAYFCASSLQGGNSLLHFGNGTRLTVT.

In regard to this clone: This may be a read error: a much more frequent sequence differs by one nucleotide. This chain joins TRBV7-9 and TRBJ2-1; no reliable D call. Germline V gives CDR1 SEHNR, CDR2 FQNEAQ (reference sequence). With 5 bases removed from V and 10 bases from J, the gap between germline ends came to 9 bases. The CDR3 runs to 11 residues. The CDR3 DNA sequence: TGTGCCAGCAGCCTGTGGCTGGAGCAGTTCTTC. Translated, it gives CASSLWLEQFF.

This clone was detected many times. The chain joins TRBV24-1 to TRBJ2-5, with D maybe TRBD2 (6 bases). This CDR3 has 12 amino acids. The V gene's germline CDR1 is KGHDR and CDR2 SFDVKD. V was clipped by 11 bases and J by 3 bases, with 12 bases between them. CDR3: CASGDGEETQYF. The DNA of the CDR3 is TGTGCCAGCGGGGACGGCGAAGAGACCCAGTACTTC.

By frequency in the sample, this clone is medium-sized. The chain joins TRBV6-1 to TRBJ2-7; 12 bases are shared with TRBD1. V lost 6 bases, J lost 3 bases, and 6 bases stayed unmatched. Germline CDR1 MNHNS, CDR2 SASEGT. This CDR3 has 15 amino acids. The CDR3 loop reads CASRTGTGGFYEQYF. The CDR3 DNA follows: TGTGCCAGCAGGACCGGGACAGGGGGCTTCTACGAGCAGTACTTC.